The following is a T cell receptor (beta chain) sequence with its context. This entry belongs to a study of blood T cell repertoires in COVID-19. Profiling relied on immunoSEQ multiplex PCR, and the TCRdb table lists in-frame clones only, not all of them. In the table there are 180,000 or so clones, 70% to 90% of which are singletons. CDR3 size: 16 residues. V lost 5 bases to trimming and J lost 7 bases; unmatched junction nucleotides: 12. Per germline, CDR1 LNHDA and CDR2 SQIVND (reference sequence). The receptor was isolated from a man aged 18 to 30 with acute or convalescent COVID-19. The sample comprised peripheral blood. The J gene is TRBJ1-4, the V gene TRBV19, with 8 bases that match TRBD1. CDR3: CASSPPQGTGTEKLFF. As DNA, the CDR3 is TGTGCCAGTAGTCCCCCGCAGGGGACAGGAACTGAAAAACTGTTTTTT.